The present TCR beta chain was sequenced within a study of blood T cell repertoires in COVID-19. Between the trimmed V and J ends, which lost 4 bases and 10 bases, there was a span of 23 bases. The CDR3 contains 15 residues. Looked up from germline, CDR1 is SGHDT and CDR2 is YYEEEE. TCRdb's copy holds only in-frame clones and misses some; the assay was immunoSEQ multiplex PCR. Of about 60,000 clones listed, roughly 80% were seen once; the top ten hold 17%. This clonotype originated in a man between 65 and 80 years old with active COVID-19. Sequences were obtained from peripheral blood. V and J are TRBV5-6 and TRBJ2-5; possible D gene TRBD1, 7 bases. In DNA form, the CDR3 reads TGTGCCAGCAGCCCCGGACAGGCGGGGTTTGGGGACCAGTACTTC. Translating it yields CASSPGQAGFGDQYF. Combining the CDR3 with reference TRBV5-6 and TRBJ2-5 gives the whole variable domain DAGVTQSPTHLIKTRGQQVTLRCSPKSGHDTVSWYQQALGQGPQFIFQYYEEEERQRGNFPDRFSGHQFPNYSSELNVNALLLGDSALYLCASSPGQAGFGDQYFGPGTRLLVL.